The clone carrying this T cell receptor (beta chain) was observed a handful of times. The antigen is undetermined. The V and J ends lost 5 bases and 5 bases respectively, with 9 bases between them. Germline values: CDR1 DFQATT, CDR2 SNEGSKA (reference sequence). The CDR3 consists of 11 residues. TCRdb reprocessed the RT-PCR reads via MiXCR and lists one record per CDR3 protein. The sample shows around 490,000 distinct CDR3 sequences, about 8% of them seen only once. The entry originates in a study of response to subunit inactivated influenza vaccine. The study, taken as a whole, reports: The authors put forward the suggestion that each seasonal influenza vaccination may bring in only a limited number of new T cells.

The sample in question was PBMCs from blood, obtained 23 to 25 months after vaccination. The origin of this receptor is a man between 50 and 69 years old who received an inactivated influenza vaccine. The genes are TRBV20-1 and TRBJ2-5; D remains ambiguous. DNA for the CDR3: TGCAGTGCTGGTCGGCGGGAGACCCAGTACTTC. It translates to CSAGRRETQYF.